This TCR beta chain was documented in a study of tissue T cells after allogeneic stem cell transplantation. The V end lost 5 bases, the J end lost 3 bases, and 10 bases lay between the germline ends. Germline V CDR1 and CDR2: MDHEN, SYDVKM. This CDR3 contains 13 residues. Libraries were prepared by immunoSEQ multiplex PCR; TCRdb keeps only in-frame clonotypes and omits some of them. The sample includes 6,000 to 9,500 clones, approximately 80% of them seen just once. GI sites, liver, skin and spleen were taken after median 9.75 post-mortem hours. This chain links TRBV28 with TRBJ1-2; the D is unclear. The clonotype comes from an older male patient with steroid-refractory graft-versus-host disease after an allogeneic stem cell transplant. T cells may partly derive from the graft donor. Sequences were derived from skin, sampled at autopsy. The CDR3 DNA reads as TGTGCCAGCAGTCTCTTGGGTGACTATGGCTACACCTTC. This sequence encodes CASSLLGDYGYTF.